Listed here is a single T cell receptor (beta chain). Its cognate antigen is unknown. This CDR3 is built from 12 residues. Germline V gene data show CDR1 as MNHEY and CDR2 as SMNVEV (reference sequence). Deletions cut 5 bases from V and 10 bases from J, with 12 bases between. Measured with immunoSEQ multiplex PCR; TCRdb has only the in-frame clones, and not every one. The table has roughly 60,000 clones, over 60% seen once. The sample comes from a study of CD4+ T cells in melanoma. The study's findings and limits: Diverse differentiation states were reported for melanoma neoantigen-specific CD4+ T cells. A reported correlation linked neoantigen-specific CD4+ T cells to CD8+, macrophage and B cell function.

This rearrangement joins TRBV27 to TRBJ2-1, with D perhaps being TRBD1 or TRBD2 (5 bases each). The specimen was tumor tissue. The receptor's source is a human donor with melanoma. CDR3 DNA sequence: TGTGCCAGCAGTATACCAGGGAGCGAGCAGTTCTTC. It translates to CASSIPGSEQFF.